This T cell receptor (beta chain) was identified during a study of tumor-infiltrating lymphocytes in primary liver carcinoma. This CDR3 comprises 17 residues. Germline V gene data show CDR1 as LGHNA and CDR2 as YNFKEQ. V dropped 4 bases and J dropped 3; count of bases not matched to a gene: 13. With a constant-region primer, TCR beta cDNA was made from 450 to 650 ng of total RNA. Libraries for TCR beta were built through three nested multiplex PCR rounds, which together made up a slightly modified ARM-PCR procedure. The first two PCR rounds used TRBV1-TRBV30 forward primers with a C-beta reverse primer, around 10 cycles each. TCRdb called the multiplex PCR reads again in MiXCR, with one record for every CDR3 protein. The data show about 300,000 distinct CDR3 sequences, with 65% seen just once and roughly 9% held by the top ten. In addition to blood RNA drawn from unsorted whole blood, germline DNA was extracted.

The TCR sequence derives from a man aged 35-49 years with primary liver carcinoma and hepatitis B virus infection. The sequenced sample consisted of peripheral blood. The chain uses TRBV4-2 and TRBJ2-7; 9 bases fit TRBD2. The CDR3 region is CASSLSETSGADYEQYF. The DNA of the CDR3 is TGTGCCAGCAGCCTATCAGAGACTAGCGGAGCCGACTACGAGCAGTACTTC.